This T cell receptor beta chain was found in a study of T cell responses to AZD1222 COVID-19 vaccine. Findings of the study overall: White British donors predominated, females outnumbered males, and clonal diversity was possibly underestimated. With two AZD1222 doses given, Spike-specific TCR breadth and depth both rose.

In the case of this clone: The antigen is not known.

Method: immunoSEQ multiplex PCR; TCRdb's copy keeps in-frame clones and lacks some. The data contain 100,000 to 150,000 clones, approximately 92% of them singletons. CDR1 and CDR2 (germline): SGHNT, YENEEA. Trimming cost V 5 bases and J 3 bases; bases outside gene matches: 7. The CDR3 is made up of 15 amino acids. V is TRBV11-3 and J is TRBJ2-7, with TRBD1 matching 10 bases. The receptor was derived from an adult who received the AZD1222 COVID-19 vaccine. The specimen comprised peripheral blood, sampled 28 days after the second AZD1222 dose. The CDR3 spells CASSPWTGGSYEQYF. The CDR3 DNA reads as TGTGCCAGCAGCCCCTGGACAGGGGGAAGCTACGAGCAGTACTTC. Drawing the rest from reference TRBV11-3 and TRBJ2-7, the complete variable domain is EAGVVQSPRYKIIEKKQPVAFWCNPISGHNTLYWYLQNLGQGPELLIRYENEEAVDDSQLPKDRFSAERLKGVDSTLKIQPAELGDSAVYLCASSPWTGGSYEQYFGPGTRLTVT.